This T cell receptor (beta chain) emerged from a study of human T cells and chemical hapten exposure (dated by TCRdb to the early 2020s). A note on the overall study: For sensitization, 2% DPC in acetone was applied to a roughly 2 cm by roughly 2 cm area of upper inner arm skin. This study followed changes in the peripheral blood TCR repertoire in vivo during primary and secondary sensitization of alopecia patients to the hapten diphenylcyclopropenone (DPC). Patch testing was done on the upper back using Finn chambers containing 0.01% DPC, and results were scored after 6 days according to International Contact Dermatitis Research Group standards. Most of the patients in the cohort were female, and the cohort covered alopecia areata with under or over 50% scalp involvement, alopecia totalis and alopecia universalis. Weekly therapeutic DPC doses were additionally applied to the scalp of patients throughout the roughly 23-week study period. About 29 alopecia patients gave blood for TCR sequencing at one to four time points (pre-sensitization, 2, 6 and 24 weeks). Libraries were pooled for sequencing, and per-sample TCR yields varied mainly because of small differences in library volumes within the pool. Blood was sampled from patients pre-sensitization (week 0) and at 2, 6 and about 24 weeks after DPC sensitization.

The sample's time point label, decoded: patch test 2, 6 weeks after DPC sensitization. The treatment or condition label corresponds to: therapeutic diphenylcyclopropenone sensitization with weekly scalp DPC. Blood at each patch-test visit was drawn before the patch test was applied. Patients were eligible if aged 18 to 70, diagnosed with alopecia and judged suitable for DPC therapy, and pregnant patients were excluded. Total RNA was extracted from unfractionated whole blood that had been collected in Tempus Blood RNA tubes. The library was built by means of RACE. For sequencing, a NextSeq 500 was employed. During library preparation, unique molecular identifiers were attached to individual cDNA molecules so that TCRs could be counted quantitatively and reproducibly. For every blood RNA sample, sequencing covered both the TCR alpha and TCR beta chains. The source study handled its data this way. Samples had a median of roughly 100,000 TCRs, with a range from about 20,000 to 690,600. The Decombinator software suite was used to annotate V, J and CDR3 in the TCR reads. For the PS versus PT1 abundance plots, all samples were subsampled to the same number of TCRs (28,000). Expanded TCRs were defined as absent before sensitization and observed at least eight times at the 2-week time point. TCRdb took the public reads, trimmed them with fastp at Q25, ran MiXCR for clone calling and kept in-frame beta chains. A single entry per CDR3 protein holds the most common genes and DNA from its merged rows. These V and J calls rely on TCRdb rather than the paper's analysis. For this sample there are approximately 350,000 distinct CDR3 sequences; just under 6.5% appear just once. Over 5.5% of the sample is held by the ten biggest clonotypes.

Of note for this clonotype: It lacks a known antigen. It has no much larger one-base neighbor in the sample; base qualities were not kept.

Here is what the overall study found, with its caveats: The number of PT1 expanded TCRs positively correlated with patch test score, significant at thresholds 8, 16 and 32 but not 4. Repeated subsampling changed both the strength of the expansion versus patch-test correlation and the threshold at which that correlation became significant. Compared with pre-sensitization or healthy control sets, expanded TCRs formed significantly more large CDR3 similarity clusters, which is consistent with antigen-driven responses. Because all patients had alopecia, a presumed autoimmune disease, the immune response of the patients might differ from that of healthy individuals. No change with DPC sensitization was found in the number of TCRs above 1 in 1000 frequency, and no evidence of global repertoire structure alterations was found.

This receptor was identified in a woman younger than 30 with alopecia areata. Some clones in this sample may be carry-over from other donors' samples. The specimen comprised whole blood, sampled in connection with sensitization to the hapten diphenylcyclopropenone (DPC).

The nucleotide sequence is TGTGCCAGCAGCTTAACAGGACCTTCAGCTAACTATGGCTACACCTTC. Translated, this is CASSLTGPSANYGYTF. The chain joins TRBV7-8 to TRBJ1-2, and possibly TRBD1, on 5 matching bases. CDR1 and CDR2 were assigned from the germline V gene as SGHVS and FQNEAQ. Deletion took 2 bases off V and 0 bases off J, with a span of 13 bases between the germline ends. The CDR3, from cysteine to phenylalanine, totals 16 residues. The sequence is cut down to CDR3 DNA, 48 bases in frame from base 1.